Listed here are 32 T cell receptor beta chains from one sample, sequenced in a study of T-cell reconstitution after alpha-beta-depleted transplantation in children. TCRbeta library construction was performed incorporating unique molecular identifiers. In TCRdb, the PCR reads were re-called with MiXCR into one record per CDR3 protein. This sample has approximately 400,000 distinct CDR3 sequences; 15% to 20% occur once, and the top ten carry under 30%. The source was PBMCs, mostly from graft donor cells, collected 360 days after TCRalphabeta/CD19-depleted stem cell transplant. The receptors here all came from a boy under three years old who had a stem cell transplant for Wiskott-Aldrich syndrome, so the T cells may come from the graft donor.

This clonotype was counted between two and nine times. V gene TRBV7-9 combines with J gene TRBJ2-5, with D uncertain. CDR1 SEHNR and CDR2 FQNEAQ come from the germline V gene (reference sequence). The CDR3 consists of 12 residues. The CDR3 DNA is TGTGCAAACGGGCACAGCCAAGAGACCCAGTACTTC. It codes for CANGHSQETQYF.

This clonotype was seen a few times. V usage is TRBV11-3 and J usage is TRBJ1-5, with unresolved D. This CDR3 is 13 amino acids long. The germline gives CDR1 SGHNT, CDR2 YENEEA. V was shortened by 0 bases and J by 4 bases, with 4 bases between the two germline ends. Here the CDR3 DNA reads TGTGCCAGCAGCTTAGACTATAATCAGCCCCAGCATTTT. It translates to CASSLDYNQPQHF.

This clonotype was seen a few times. V usage is TRBV15 and J usage is TRBJ2-3, with 12 bases fitting TRBD2. V was pared by 0 bases and J by 4 bases, with 17 bases of the junction left unmatched. CDR3 length: 21 amino acids. Germline assignment: CDR1 LNHNV and CDR2 YYDKDF (reference sequence). CDR3 in amino acids: CATSRDLTGFPLAGGADTQYF. For the CDR3, the DNA is TGTGCCACCAGCAGAGATCTGACAGGGTTTCCCCTAGCGGGGGGGGCAGATACGCAGTATTTT.

This clonotype appeared a few times. This chain connects TRBV21-1 to TRBJ1-5. TRBV21-1 has pseudogene status. The CDR3 consists of 14 residues. The CDR3 nucleotides are TGTGCCAGCAGCACGGATACAGAATACCAGCCCCAGCATTTT. It encodes CASSTDTEYQPQHF.

The chain links TRBV20-1 to TRBJ1-1, with 10 bases lining up with TRBD1. This CDR3 region has 14 residues. Germline V gene lookup returns CDR1 DFQATT and CDR2 SNEGSKA (reference sequence). Trimming removed 3 bases from V and 5 bases from J; junction bases left unmatched: 6. CDR3 coding DNA: TGCAGTGCTAGCCGACAGGGGGCGGGTACTGAAGCTTTCTTT. This codes for CSASRQGAGTEAFF.

This clonotype was seen just once. The gene calls are TRBV15 and TRBJ2-1; the D gene is possibly TRBD2 (6 bases). The CDR3 consists of 15 residues. The germline V and J ends were trimmed by 1 base and 7 bases, with 14 bases remaining between them. Germline V lookup: CDR1 LNHNV, CDR2 YYDKDF (reference sequence). This CDR3 is CATSRGRAPPNEQFF. The CDR3 nucleotides read TGTGCCACCAGCAGAGGGAGGGCCCCACCGAATGAGCAGTTCTTC.

CDR3 bases: TGTGCCAGCAGTGTTGGACAGTCCGGCGGGGGCTACACCTTC. It translates to CASSVGQSGGGYTF. This chain links TRBV5-6 with TRBJ1-2; a weak D match, TRBD1 (6 bases). The germline V and J ends were trimmed by 5 bases and 8 bases, with 19 bases remaining between them. The CDR3 has 14 amino acids. From germline, CDR1 is SGHDT and CDR2 YYEEEE.

This clonotype was detected only a few times. The CDR3 is CASSFDRVWDIQYF. The DNA for the CDR3 is TGTGCCAGCAGCTTCGACAGGGTATGGGACATTCAGTACTTC. This chain joins TRBV5-6 and TRBJ2-4; 7 positions agree with TRBD1. This CDR3 is 14 amino acids long. Trimming cost V 2 bases and J 8 bases; bases outside gene matches: 7. Germline lookup yields CDR1 SGHDT and CDR2 YYEEEE.

V and J are TRBV29-1 and TRBJ2-5; D perhaps matches TRBD1 (6 bases). Germline CDR1 SQVTM, CDR2 ANQGSEA. The length of the CDR3 is 13 residues. V was clipped by 4 bases and J by 7 bases, with 16 bases between them. The CDR3 bases are TGCAGCGTTGGGGGGCCCCTAGGGGGGACCCAGTACTTC. Protein product: CSVGGPLGGTQYF.

Only a few counts were recorded for this clonotype. The V gene is TRBV10-3, the J gene TRBJ1-5; 7 bases fit TRBD1. Trimming at V came to 3 bases and at J to 4 bases, leaving 6 bases not matched to a gene. The CDR3 extends over 15 amino acids. Germline V gene sequence: CDR1 ENHRY, CDR2 SYGVKD. The CDR3 reads CAISDYRGLNQPQHF. CDR3 sequence (DNA): TGTGCCATCAGTGACTACAGGGGACTTAATCAGCCCCAGCATTTT.

The rearrangement uses TRBV20-1 and TRBJ1-6, with a possible D match to TRBD1 (6 bases). This CDR3 is built from 13 residues. V lost 5 bases, J lost 10 bases, and 15 bases lay in between. The germline V gene has CDR1 DFQATT and CDR2 SNEGSKA (reference sequence). In nucleotides, the CDR3 is TGCAGTGCTGAACCCTTAGGGGGGTCACCCCTCCACTTT. Translating it yields CSAEPLGGSPLHF.

The table lists this clonotype with a few counts. The chain carries TRBV11-1 and TRBJ2-6, with D possibly matching TRBD1 (6 bases). This CDR3 spans 18 amino acids. V was cut by 8 bases and J by 0 bases, with 20 bases left in between. Germline V gene lookup returns CDR1 SGHAT and CDR2 FQDESV (reference sequence). CDR3 sequence (DNA): TGTGCCAGCGGGGACACAGGGTACCCACACTCTGGGGCCAACGTCCTGACTTTC. This encodes CASGDTGYPHSGANVLTF.

The rearrangement joins TRBV11-3 to TRBJ1-1; 9 nucleotides align to TRBD1. V trimming: 6 bases; J trimming: 4 bases; junction bases outside the gene matches: 0. The CDR3 length is 12 residues. The germline CDR1 and CDR2 sequences are SGHNT and YENEEA. CDR3 region: CASRDRGTEAFF. CDR3 DNA sequence: TGTGCCAGCAGGGACAGGGGCACTGAAGCTTTCTTT.

The CDR3 protein is CASSFVKTSTDTQYF. In DNA, the CDR3 is TGTGCCAGCAGTTTTGTGAAGACTAGCACAGATACGCAGTATTTT. The V gene is TRBV12-3 or TRBV12-4, the J gene TRBJ2-3; no firm D call. Trimming took off 3 bases at V and 0 bases at J, with 10 bases between the two ends. The CDR3 consists of 15 residues.

The chain joins TRBV5-1 to TRBJ2-1; 8 bases line up with TRBD2. This CDR3 spans 17 amino acids. The germline gives CDR1 SGHRS, CDR2 YFSETQ. With V trimmed by 3 bases and J by 7 bases, 15 bases remained unmatched. CDR3 sequence: CASSSRSGTRGRNEQFF. The CDR3, as DNA: TGCGCCAGCAGCTCGCGGTCGGGGACTAGGGGTAGGAATGAGCAGTTCTTC. Looking up the rest from reference TRBV5-1 and TRBJ2-1 gives the full variable domain: KAGVTQTPRYLIKTRGQQVTLSCSPISGHRSVSWYQQTPGQGLQFLFEYFSETQRNKGNFPGRFSGRQFSNSRSEMNVSTLELGDSALYLCASSSRSGTRGRNEQFFGPGTRLTVL.

This clonotype has a handful of counts. V usage is TRBV12-3 or TRBV12-4 and J usage is TRBJ1-1; possible D gene TRBD1, 6 bases. Trimming pared 5 bases from V and 2 bases from J, leaving 9 bases between. The CDR3 is 13 residues long. The CDR3 loop reads CASSGTPNTEAFF. The DNA for the CDR3 is TGTGCCAGCAGTGGGACACCCAACACTGAAGCTTTCTTT.

The gene calls are TRBV7-9 and TRBJ2-5; tentative D call: TRBD1 (5 bases). Germline assignment: CDR1 SEHNR and CDR2 FQNEAQ (reference sequence). This CDR3 region has 15 residues. V gave up 2 bases and J gave up 5 bases, with 15 bases separating them. The CDR3 protein is CASSLSFSSGETQYF. DNA of the CDR3: TGTGCCAGCAGCTTATCGTTCTCGTCAGGGGAGACCCAGTACTTC. Supplemented by reference TRBV7-9 and TRBJ2-5, the full variable domain reads DTGVSQNPRHKITKRGQNVTFRCDPISEHNRLYWYRQTLGQGPEFLTYFQNEAQLEKSRLLSDRFSAERPKGSFSTLEIQRTEQGDSAMYLCASSLSFSSGETQYFGPGTRLLVL.

The rearrangement uses TRBV5-1 and TRBJ2-3; TRBD2 is a possible D gene (6 bases). The CDR3 extends over 17 amino acids. The ends were cut back, 0 bases at V and 8 bases at J, with 22 bases in the middle. Germline V gene lookup returns CDR1 SGHRS and CDR2 YFSETQ. CDR3 sequence: CASSLARGKAVIGTQYF. The DNA for the CDR3 is TGCGCCAGCAGCTTGGCCCGGGGGAAGGCTGTGATCGGTACGCAGTATTTT.

V usage is TRBV27 and J usage is TRBJ2-1; 9 bases are a match to TRBD2. CDR3 size: 16 residues. V lost 7 bases, J lost 3 bases, and 10 bases stayed unmatched. Germline loops: CDR1 MNHEY, CDR2 SMNVEV (reference sequence). The CDR3 sequence is CASNVAGGPGYNEQFF. The CDR3 region has the DNA TGTGCCAGCAATGTGGCGGGAGGGCCGGGCTACAATGAGCAGTTCTTC.

The rearrangement uses TRBV5-1 and TRBJ2-1, with 11 bases matching TRBD2. Per the germline V gene, CDR1 is SGHRS and CDR2 is YFSETQ. J was trimmed by 4 bases and V by 7 bases; bases with no gene match: 16. CDR3 length: 18 amino acids. Here the CDR3 DNA reads TGCGCCAGCTCCCTGCCTCTGTTAGCGGGAGGGTCTTACAATGAGCAGTTCTTC. Protein product: CASSLPLLAGGSYNEQFF.

The chain combines TRBV7-9 with TRBJ1-1, with D uncertain. Trimming left V 5 bases short and J 2 bases short, with 12 bases between. Germline CDR1 and CDR2: SEHNR and FQNEAQ (reference sequence). The CDR3 extends over 14 amino acids. The CDR3 bases are TGTGCCAGCAGCCCCCCCGGCCTTAACACTGAAGCTTTCTTT. This translates into CASSPPGLNTEAFF.

The rearrangement uses TRBV5-1 and TRBJ2-5, with TRBD1 as a possible D gene (6 bases). The germline V gene encodes CDR1 SGHRS and CDR2 YFSETQ. This CDR3 has 15 amino acids. V was pared by 5 bases and J by 5 bases, with 19 bases between. The CDR3 reads CASSPDRTWDETQYF. The DNA for the CDR3 is TGCGCCAGCAGTCCCGACAGGACCTGGGACGAGACCCAGTACTTC.

This chain connects TRBV27 to TRBJ2-7, with 8 nucleotides matching TRBD2. V shed 5 bases, J shed 4 bases, and the junction held 4 bases outside the gene matches. Looked up from germline, CDR1 is MNHEY and CDR2 is SMNVEV (reference sequence). The CDR3 extends over 13 amino acids. The CDR3 DNA reads TGTGCCAGCAGTGGCGGGAGGAAGTACGAGCAGTACTTC. It yields the protein CASSGGRKYEQYF.

The chain employs TRBV11-1 and TRBJ2-5, with D tentatively TRBD2 (5 bases). Germline CDR1 reads SGHAT; CDR2 reads FQDESV (reference sequence). The CDR3 has 18 amino acids. The V end lost 3 bases, the J end lost 3 bases, and 23 bases lay between the germline ends. CDR3 loop: CASSLSKSGKTRKETQYF. The CDR3 DNA reads TGTGCCAGCAGCTTGTCGAAAAGCGGAAAAACCCGTAAAGAGACCCAGTACTTC.

This clonotype was counted only a few times. The genes are TRBV12-3 or TRBV12-4 and TRBJ1-2; D gene unclear. The CDR3 has 12 amino acids. Trimming removed 3 bases at V and 8 bases at J, with 10 bases between. CDR3 nucleotides: TGTGCCAGCAGTTTTTACGGGCCCGGCTACACCTTC. This translates into CASSFYGPGYTF.

This rearrangement joins TRBV10-3 to TRBJ2-5, with no clear D. V was clipped by 4 bases and J by 1 base, with 4 bases between them. This CDR3 is built from 12 residues. Germline values: CDR1 ENHRY, CDR2 SYGVKD. CDR3 in amino acids: CAISGFQETQYF. CDR3 bases: TGTGCCATCAGTGGCTTCCAAGAGACCCAGTACTTC.

This clonotype was detected a few times. V gene TRBV27 combines with J gene TRBJ2-7; D is unresolved. V was clipped by 5 bases and J by 12 bases, with 17 bases between them. The germline V gene encodes CDR1 MNHEY and CDR2 SMNVEV (reference sequence). The CDR3 sequence is 12 residues long. The CDR3 DNA is TGTGCCAGCAGTCGCCCCCCCAGCCCGACGTACTTC. This translates into CASSRPPSPTYF.

In its sample, this clonotype was seen a few times. The V and J genes are TRBV24-1 and TRBJ2-1; 14 nucleotides align to TRBD2. Germline CDR1 reads KGHDR; CDR2 reads SFDVKD. The CDR3 totals 20 residues. V gave up 4 bases and J gave up 0 bases; unmatched junction bases: 10. The CDR3 DNA reads TGTGCCACCAGTGACTCCGGGACTAGCGGGAGACGAAGCTCCTACAATGAGCAGTTCTTC. This encodes CATSDSGTSGRRSSYNEQFF.

V and J are TRBV12-3 or TRBV12-4 and TRBJ2-6; maybe TRBD1 (6 bases). Between the trimmed V and J ends, which lost 3 bases and 2 bases, there was a span of 11 bases. This CDR3 has 16 amino acids. The CDR3 protein is CASSLATGPGANVLTF. Here the CDR3 DNA reads TGTGCCAGCAGTTTGGCAACAGGGCCTGGGGCCAACGTCCTGACTTTC.

Only a few counts were recorded for this clonotype. This CDR3 reads CSAIDRPQQFF. In DNA form, the CDR3 reads TGCAGCGCGATCGACCGACCTCAGCAGTTCTTC. This sequence joins TRBV29-1 and TRBJ2-1; no definite D call. Germline CDR1 is SQVTM and CDR2 is ANQGSEA. CDR3 length: 11 residues. The V gene lost 7 bases and the J gene lost 11 bases, with 15 bases spanning the gap.

The chain has TRBV5-1 and TRBJ2-1, with 12 bases that match TRBD2. CDR1 SGHRS and CDR2 YFSETQ come from the germline V gene. Unmatched junction bases numbered 3, after V lost 1 base and J lost 7 bases. This CDR3 has 15 residues. The CDR3 sequence: CASSLSGTSGNEQFF. DNA for the CDR3: TGCGCCAGCAGCTTGTCCGGGACTAGCGGGAATGAGCAGTTCTTC.

The rearrangement uses TRBV5-8 and TRBJ2-4; 9 positions match TRBD1. V was clipped by 5 bases and J by 1 base; unmatched bases: 7. The germline V gene encodes CDR1 SGHTS and CDR2 YDEGEE. There are 16 residues in the CDR3. In DNA, the CDR3 is TGTGCCAGCAGACACAGGGGGCGAGGGGCCAAAAACATTCAGTACTTC. It yields the protein CASRHRGRGAKNIQYF.